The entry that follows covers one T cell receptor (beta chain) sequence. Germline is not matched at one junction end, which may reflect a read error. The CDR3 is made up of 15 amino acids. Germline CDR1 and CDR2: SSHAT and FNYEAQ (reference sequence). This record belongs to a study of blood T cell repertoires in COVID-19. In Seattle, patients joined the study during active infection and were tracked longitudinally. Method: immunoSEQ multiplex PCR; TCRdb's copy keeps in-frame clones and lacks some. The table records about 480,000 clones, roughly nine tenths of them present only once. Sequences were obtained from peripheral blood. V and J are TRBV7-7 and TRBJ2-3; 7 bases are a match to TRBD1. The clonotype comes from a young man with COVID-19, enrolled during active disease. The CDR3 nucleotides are TGTGCTAGCAGCCGTACAGGGGATAATGCAGATACGCAGTATTTT. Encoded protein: CASSRTGDNADTQYF.